Detailed here is one T cell receptor beta chain. Its antigen is not identified. Sorted CD4+ subsets: naive, central memory, regulatory, stem cell-like memory (CD45RO/CCR7/CD25/CD127/CD95/CD27 panel). This entry belongs to a study of beta chain features in type 1 diabetes. Broader study findings: Using cDNA template may skew counts toward highly expressing activated cells.

Reverse transcription of all isolated RNA meant that expressed TCRB transcripts were sequenced. Profiled with immunoSEQ multiplex PCR; TCRdb holds only in-frame clones, not every one. In the table there are 130,000 to 150,000 clones, less than 8.5% of which are singletons. The CDR3 loop spans 16 amino acids. The V gene's germline CDR1 is SGHTA and CDR2 FQGNSA. The TCR comes from a woman aged 30 to 39 in good health. This sequence joins TRBV7-2 and TRBJ2-5, with 12 nucleotides matching TRBD2. The J call may not be correct, given that the DNA end is closer to TRBJ2-7. The sequencing sample was made of central memory CD4+ T cells from blood. The CDR3 protein is CASGQSLAGGPTEQYF. The CDR3 DNA reads TGTGCCAGCGGCCAGTCCCTAGCGGGAGGGCCTACCGAGCAGTACTTC.